Each of the 4 T cell receptor beta chains below was sequenced from the same sample in a study of shared clonotypes between healthy human individuals. Clones were sequenced by immunoSEQ multiplex PCR, and TCRdb holds only the in-frame ones, with some missing. This sample has approximately 2.1 million clones; just over 90% occur once, and the top ten carry 0.39%. Sequencing was done on a sample of naive CD4+ T cells from PBMCs. Subset: CD45RA+ positively selected. Receptors were obtained from a young man in good health. Some clones in this sample may be carry-over from other donors' samples.

The chain uses TRBV9 and TRBJ2-7; 7 positions match TRBD1. CDR3 length: 14 amino acids. Germline CDR1 SGDLS, CDR2 YYNGEE. The V gene end was trimmed by 3 bases and the J gene end by 1 base; junction bases not matched to a gene: 4. The CDR3 bases are TGTGCCAGCAGCGCGACAGGGCCATCCTACGAGCAGTACTTC. Translation: CASSATGPSYEQYF.

Points on this clone: Other DNA sequences in the sample encode the same CDR3. This chain uses TRBV28 with TRBJ1-5; the D is unclear. The CDR3 contains 12 residues. With 2 bases removed from V and 7 bases from J, the gap between germline ends came to 6 bases. Germline assignment: CDR1 MDHEN and CDR2 SYDVKM. This CDR3 reads CASSLIRQPQHF. As DNA, the CDR3 is TGTGCCAGCAGTTTAATACGGCAGCCCCAGCATTTT.

The count of this clone is one. The V and J genes are TRBV5-8 and TRBJ1-4; D may be TRBD1 (5 bases). This CDR3 spans 14 amino acids. The germline V and J ends were trimmed by 4 bases and 2 bases, with 9 bases remaining between them. Per germline, CDR1 SGHTS and CDR2 YDEGEE. CDR3 sequence: CASSRGTTNEKLFF. CDR3 in DNA: TGTGCCAGCAGCCGAGGGACGACTAATGAAAAACTGTTTTTT.

The rearrangement joins TRBV4-2 to TRBJ1-2; D not resolved. The CDR3 loop spans 18 amino acids. V lost 0 bases to trimming and J lost 4 bases, with 21 bases between them. Germline V gene data show CDR1 as LGHNA and CDR2 as YNFKEQ. The DNA for the CDR3 is TGTGCCAGCAGCCAAGATGGTAGGGAGGGCAGAGAGGTCTATGGCTACACCTTC. As protein: CASSQDGREGREVYGYTF.